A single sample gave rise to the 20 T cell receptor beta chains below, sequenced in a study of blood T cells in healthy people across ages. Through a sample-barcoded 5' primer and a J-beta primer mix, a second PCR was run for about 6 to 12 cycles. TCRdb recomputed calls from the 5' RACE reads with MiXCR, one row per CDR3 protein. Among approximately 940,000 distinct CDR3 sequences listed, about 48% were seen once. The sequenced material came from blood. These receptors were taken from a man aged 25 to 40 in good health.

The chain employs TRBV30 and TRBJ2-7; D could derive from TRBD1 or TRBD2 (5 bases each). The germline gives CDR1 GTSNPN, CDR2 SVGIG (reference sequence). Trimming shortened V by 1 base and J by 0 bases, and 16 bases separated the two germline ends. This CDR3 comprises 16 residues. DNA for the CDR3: TGTGCCTGGAGTGCGCCTTCGGGGCGGAGCTCCTACGAGCAGTACTTC. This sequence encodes CAWSAPSGRSSYEQYF.

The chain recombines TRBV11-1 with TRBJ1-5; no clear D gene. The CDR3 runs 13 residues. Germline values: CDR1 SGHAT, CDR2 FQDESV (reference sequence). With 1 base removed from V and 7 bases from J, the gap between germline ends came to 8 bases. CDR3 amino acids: CASSLVYGQPQHF. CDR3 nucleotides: TGTGCCAGCAGCTTAGTTTACGGCCAGCCCCAGCATTTT.

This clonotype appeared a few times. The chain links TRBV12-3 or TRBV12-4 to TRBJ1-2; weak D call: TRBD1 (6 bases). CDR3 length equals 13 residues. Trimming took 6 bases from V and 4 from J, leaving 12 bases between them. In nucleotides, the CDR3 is TGTGCCAGCAGGACAGGTCGCTCCTATGGCTACACCTTC. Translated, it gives CASRTGRSYGYTF.

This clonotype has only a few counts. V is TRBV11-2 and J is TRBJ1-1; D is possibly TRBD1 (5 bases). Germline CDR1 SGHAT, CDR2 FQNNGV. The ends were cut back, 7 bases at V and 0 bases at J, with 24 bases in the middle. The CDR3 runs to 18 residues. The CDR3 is CASTPGAGRLSVNTEAFF. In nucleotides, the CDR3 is TGTGCCAGCACCCCCGGGGCAGGGCGTTTATCCGTGAACACTGAAGCTTTCTTT.

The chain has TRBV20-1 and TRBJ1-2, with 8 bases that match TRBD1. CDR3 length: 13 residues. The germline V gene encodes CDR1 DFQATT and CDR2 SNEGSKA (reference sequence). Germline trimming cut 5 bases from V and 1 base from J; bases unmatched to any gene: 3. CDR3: CSAGQGNNYGYTF. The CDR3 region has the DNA TGCAGTGCTGGACAGGGCAATAACTATGGCTACACCTTC.

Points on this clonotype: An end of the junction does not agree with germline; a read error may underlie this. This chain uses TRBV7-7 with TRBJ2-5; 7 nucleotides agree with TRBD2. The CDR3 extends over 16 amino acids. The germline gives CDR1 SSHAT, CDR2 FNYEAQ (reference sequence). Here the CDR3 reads CASSLEFGGIQETQYF. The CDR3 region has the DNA TGTGCTAGCAGCTTAGAATTCGGGGGGATCCAAGAGACCCAGTACTTC.

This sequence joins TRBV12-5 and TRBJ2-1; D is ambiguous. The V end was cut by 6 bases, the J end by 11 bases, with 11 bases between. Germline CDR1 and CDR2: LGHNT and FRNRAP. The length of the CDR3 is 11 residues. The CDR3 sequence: CASGRWDKQFF. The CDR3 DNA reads TGTGCTAGTGGCCGGTGGGATAAGCAGTTCTTC.

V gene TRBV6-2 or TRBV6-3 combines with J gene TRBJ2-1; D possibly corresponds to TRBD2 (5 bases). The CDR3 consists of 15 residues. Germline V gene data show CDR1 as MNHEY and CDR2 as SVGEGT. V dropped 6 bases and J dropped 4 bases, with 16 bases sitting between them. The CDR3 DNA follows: TGTGCCAGCAGCCCTCGAGCCCGAGGGTACAATGAGCAGTTCTTC. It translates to CASSPRARGYNEQFF.

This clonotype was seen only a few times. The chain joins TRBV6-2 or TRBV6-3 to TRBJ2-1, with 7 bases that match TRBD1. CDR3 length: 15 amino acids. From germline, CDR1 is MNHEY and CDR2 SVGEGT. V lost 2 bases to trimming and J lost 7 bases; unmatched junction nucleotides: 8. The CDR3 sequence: CASSYGSGQRNEQFF. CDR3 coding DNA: TGTGCCAGCAGTTACGGGTCGGGACAGCGTAATGAGCAGTTCTTC.

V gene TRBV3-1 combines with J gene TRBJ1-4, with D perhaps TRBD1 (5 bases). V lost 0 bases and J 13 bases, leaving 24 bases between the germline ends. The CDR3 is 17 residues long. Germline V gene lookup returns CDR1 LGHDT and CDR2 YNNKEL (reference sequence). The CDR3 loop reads CASSQDLYGDGRLGLFF. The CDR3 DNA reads TGTGCCAGCAGCCAAGATCTATACGGGGACGGACGCTTGGGACTGTTTTTT.

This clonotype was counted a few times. CDR3 amino acids: CASSYGSGATSGTQYF. The CDR3 DNA reads as TGTGCCAGCAGTTACGGGTCGGGGGCTACCTCAGGTACGCAGTATTTT. The rearrangement uses TRBV6-6 and TRBJ2-3, with D perhaps matching TRBD1 or TRBD2 (6 bases each). The V gene lost 2 bases and the J gene lost 8 bases, with 20 bases spanning the gap. CDR1 MNHNY and CDR2 SVGAGI come from the germline V gene (reference sequence). CDR3 length equals 16 residues.

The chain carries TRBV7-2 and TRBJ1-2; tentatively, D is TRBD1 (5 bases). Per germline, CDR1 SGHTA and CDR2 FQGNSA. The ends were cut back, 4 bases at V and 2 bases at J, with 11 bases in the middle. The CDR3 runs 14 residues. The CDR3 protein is CASSSDGHNYGYTF. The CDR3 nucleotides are TGTGCCAGCAGCTCGGACGGACACAACTATGGCTACACCTTC.

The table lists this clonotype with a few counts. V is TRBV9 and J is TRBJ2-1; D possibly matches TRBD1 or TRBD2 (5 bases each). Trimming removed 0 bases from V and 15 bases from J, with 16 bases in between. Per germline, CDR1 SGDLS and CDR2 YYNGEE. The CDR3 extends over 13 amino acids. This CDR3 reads CASSVVSGTRPFF. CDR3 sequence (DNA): TGTGCCAGCAGCGTAGTATCGGGGACCCGGCCGTTCTTC.

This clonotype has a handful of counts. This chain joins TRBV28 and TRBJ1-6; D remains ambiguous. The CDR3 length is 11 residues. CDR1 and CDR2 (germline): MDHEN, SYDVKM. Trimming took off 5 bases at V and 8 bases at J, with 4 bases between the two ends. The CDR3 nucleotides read TGTGCCAGCAGTGGGGATTCACCCCTCCACTTT. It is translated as CASSGDSPLHF.

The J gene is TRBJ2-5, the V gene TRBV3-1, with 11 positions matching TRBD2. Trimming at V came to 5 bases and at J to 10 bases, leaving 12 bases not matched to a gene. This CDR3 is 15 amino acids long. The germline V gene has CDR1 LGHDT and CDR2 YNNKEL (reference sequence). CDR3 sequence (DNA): TGTGCCAGCAGCGAAGCGGGACTAGCGGCTTTGGACCAGTACTTC. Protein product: CASSEAGLAALDQYF.

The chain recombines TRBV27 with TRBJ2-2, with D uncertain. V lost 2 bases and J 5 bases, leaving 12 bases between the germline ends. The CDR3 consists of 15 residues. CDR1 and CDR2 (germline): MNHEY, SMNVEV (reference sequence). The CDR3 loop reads CASSLIQTLTGELFF. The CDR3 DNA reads TGTGCCAGCAGTTTAATTCAGACCCTGACCGGGGAGCTGTTTTTT.

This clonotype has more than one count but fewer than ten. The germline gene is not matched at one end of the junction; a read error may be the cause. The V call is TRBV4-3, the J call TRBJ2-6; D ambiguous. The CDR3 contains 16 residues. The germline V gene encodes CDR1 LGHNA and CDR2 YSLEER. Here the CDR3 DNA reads TGCGCCAGCAGCAAAGATAAGGGATCTGGGGCCAACGTCCTGACTTTC. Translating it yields CASSKDKGSGANVLTF.

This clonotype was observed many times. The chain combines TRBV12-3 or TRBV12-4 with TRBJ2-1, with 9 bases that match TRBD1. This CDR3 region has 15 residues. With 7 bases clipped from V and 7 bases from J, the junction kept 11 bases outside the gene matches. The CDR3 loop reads CASTRDRDLGNEQFF. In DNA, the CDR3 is TGTGCCAGCACCAGGGACAGGGACTTGGGTAATGAGCAGTTCTTC.

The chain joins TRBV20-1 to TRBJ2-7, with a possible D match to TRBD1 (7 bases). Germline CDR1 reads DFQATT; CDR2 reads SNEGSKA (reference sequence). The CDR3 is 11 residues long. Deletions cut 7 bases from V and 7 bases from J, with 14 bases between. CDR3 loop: CSGTTGTEQYF. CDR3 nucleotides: TGCAGTGGAACGACAGGGACTGAGCAGTACTTC.

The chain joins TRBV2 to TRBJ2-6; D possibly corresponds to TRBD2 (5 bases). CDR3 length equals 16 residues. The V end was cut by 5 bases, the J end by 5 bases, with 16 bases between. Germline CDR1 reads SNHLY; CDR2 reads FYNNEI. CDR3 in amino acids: CASSSQASGWANVLTF. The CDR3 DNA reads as TGTGCCAGCAGTTCCCAGGCTTCGGGGTGGGCCAACGTCCTGACTTTC.